This entry features one T cell receptor (beta chain) sequence. Its specificity is unknown. An end of the junction does not agree with germline; a read error may underlie this. The germline V gene encodes CDR1 SNHLY and CDR2 FYNNEI. The CDR3 length is 19 residues. The data derive from a study of blood T cells in healthy people across ages. Whole-study findings and limits: It was not known whether donors were CMV positive (a possible confounder of expanded clonotype changes).

Then a second PCR, running roughly 7 to 12 cycles, was carried out with a sample-barcoded 5' primer and a J-beta primer mix. TCRdb reanalysed the 5' RACE reads using MiXCR and keeps one entry per CDR3 protein. The sample lists about 570,000 distinct CDR3 sequences, about 26% occurring once. The same data also went into a second study, on T cells of mothers and their children. As reported in that work: Related and unrelated pairs show similar shaping of TCR recombination output by thymic selection. Compared with unrelated pairs, related mother-child pairs had slightly higher, non-significant overlap.

Sample: blood. The receptor's source is a boy aged 2 to 10 in good health. The V call is TRBV2, the J call TRBJ2-4; a possible D gene is TRBD1 (6 bases). In DNA, the CDR3 is TGTGCCAGCAGTGCCTTTGCCCCGAGGAGCCTTGGGGACAAAAACACTCAGTACTTC. Amino acid sequence: CASSAFAPRSLGDKNTQYF.